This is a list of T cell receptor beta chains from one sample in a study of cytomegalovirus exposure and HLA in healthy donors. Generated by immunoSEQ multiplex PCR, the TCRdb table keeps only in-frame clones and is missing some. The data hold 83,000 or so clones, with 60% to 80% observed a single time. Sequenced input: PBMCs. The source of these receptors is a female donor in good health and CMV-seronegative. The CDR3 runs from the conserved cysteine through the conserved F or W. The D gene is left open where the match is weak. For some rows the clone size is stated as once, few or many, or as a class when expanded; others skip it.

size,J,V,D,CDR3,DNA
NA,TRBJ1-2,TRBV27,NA,CASSLTVANYGYTF,TGTGCCAGCAGCTTGACTGTAGCTAACTATGGCTACACCTTC
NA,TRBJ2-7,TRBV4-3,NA,CASSQDLLYEQYF,TGCGCCAGCAGCCAAGACCTACTTTACGAGCAGTACTTC
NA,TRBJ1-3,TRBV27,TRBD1,CASSYTGTGSGNTIYF,TGTGCCAGCAGTTACACCGGGACAGGCTCTGGAAACACCATATATTTT
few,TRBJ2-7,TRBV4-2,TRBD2,CASSPGTSGGALAEQYF,TGTGCCAGCAGCCCGGGGACTAGCGGGGGGGCCTTGGCTGAGCAGTACTTC
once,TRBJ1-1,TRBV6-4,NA,CASKRRGERGTEAFF,TGTGCCAGCAAACGGAGGGGCGAGAGGGGCACTGAAGCTTTCTTT
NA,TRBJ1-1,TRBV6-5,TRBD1,CASKGTAMNTEAFF,TGTGCCAGCAAGGGGACAGCCATGAACACTGAAGCTTTCTTT
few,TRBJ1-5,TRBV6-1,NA,CASSEVGGRNQPQHF,TGTGCCAGCAGTGAAGTCGGGGGTAGAAATCAGCCCCAGCATTTT
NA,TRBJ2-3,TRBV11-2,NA,CASSTLTRGDTQYF,TGTGCCAGCAGCACTTTAACTCGAGGGGATACGCAGTATTTT
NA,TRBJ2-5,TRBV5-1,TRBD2,CASSWGKREDQETQYF,TGCGCCAGCAGCTGGGGGAAGCGGGAGGACCAAGAGACCCAGTACTTC
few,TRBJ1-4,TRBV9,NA,CASSVSPREVYEKLFF,TGTGCCAGCAGCGTCTCTCCCCGGGAGGTTTATGAAAAACTGTTTTTT
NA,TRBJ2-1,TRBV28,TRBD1,CASSLSPGQGAPAFYNEQFF,TGTGCCAGCAGTTTAAGCCCCGGGCAGGGGGCGCCGGCTTTCTACAATGAGCAGTTCTTC
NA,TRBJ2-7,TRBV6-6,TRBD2,CASSGLAGDYEQYF,TGTGCCAGCAGCGGACTAGCGGGAGATTACGAGCAGTACTTC
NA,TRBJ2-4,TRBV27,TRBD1,CASSPTDRGSAKNIQYF,TGTGCCAGCAGTCCTACGGACAGGGGGTCGGCCAAAAACATTCAGTACTTC
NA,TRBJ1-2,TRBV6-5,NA,CASSYSLAGSYGYTF,TGTGCCAGCAGTTACTCGTTGGCAGGGTCCTATGGCTACACCTTC
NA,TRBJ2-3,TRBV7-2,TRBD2,CASSARLAGGDTQYF,TGTGCCAGCAGCGCGAGACTAGCGGGGGGAGATACGCAGTATTTT
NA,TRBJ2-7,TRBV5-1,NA,CASSSVDSYEQYF,TGCGCCAGCAGCTCGGTAGACAGCTACGAGCAGTACTTC
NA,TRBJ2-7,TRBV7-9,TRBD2,CASSLTSGGSYEQYF,TGTGCCAGCAGCTTAACTAGCGGGGGCTCCTACGAGCAGTACTTC
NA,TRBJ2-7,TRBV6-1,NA,CASTGMPYEQYF,TGTGCCAGCACAGGGATGCCCTACGAGCAGTACTTC
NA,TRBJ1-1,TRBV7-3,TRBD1,CASSIYRGREAFF,TGTGCCAGCAGCATATACAGGGGGCGCGAGGCTTTCTTT
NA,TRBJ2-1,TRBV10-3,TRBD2,CAIKTGLAGGSEQFF,TGTGCCATCAAGACGGGACTAGCGGGGGGTAGCGAGCAGTTCTTC
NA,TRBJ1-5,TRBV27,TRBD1,CASSLQGEQPQHF,TGTGCCAGCAGTTTACAGGGGGAGCAGCCCCAGCATTTT
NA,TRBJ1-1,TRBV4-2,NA,CASSQEFGQNTEAFF,TGTGCCAGCAGCCAAGAGTTCGGACAGAACACTGAAGCTTTCTTT
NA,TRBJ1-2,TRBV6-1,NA,CASSEGSFFYGYTF,TGTGCCAGCAGTGAGGGCAGCTTTTTCTATGGCTACACCTTC
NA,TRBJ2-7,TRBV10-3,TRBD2,CAIGVAGGTYEQYF,TGTGCCATCGGGGTAGCGGGGGGAACCTACGAGCAGTACTTC
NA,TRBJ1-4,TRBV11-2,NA,CASSLEGRGREKLFF,TGTGCCAGCAGCTTAGAGGGGAGGGGTCGGGAAAAACTGTTTTTT
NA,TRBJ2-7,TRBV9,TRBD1,CASSAGTGYYEQYF,TGTGCCAGCAGCGCCGGGACAGGGTACTACGAGCAGTACTTC
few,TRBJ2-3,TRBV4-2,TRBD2,CASSQGAGEIDTQYF,TGTGCCAGCAGCCAAGGAGCGGGGGAGATAGATACGCAGTATTTT
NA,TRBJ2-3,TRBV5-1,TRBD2,CASSLIEAAASGGDTQYF,TGCGCCAGCAGCTTGATCGAAGCGGCGGCTAGCGGAGGAGATACGCAGTATTTT
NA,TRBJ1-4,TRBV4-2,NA,CASSQGREYEKLFF,TGTGCCAGCAGCCAGGGGAGGGAATATGAAAAACTGTTTTTT
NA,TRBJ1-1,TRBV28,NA,CASSLNRRNTEAFF,TGTGCCAGCAGTTTAAACAGGAGGAACACTGAAGCTTTCTTT
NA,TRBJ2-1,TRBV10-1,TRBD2,CASRGLAESSYNEQFF,TGCGCCAGCAGGGGGCTAGCGGAGAGCTCCTACAATGAGCAGTTCTTC
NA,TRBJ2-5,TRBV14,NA,CASSPPFTAQETQYF,TGTGCCAGCAGCCCACCCTTTACAGCCCAAGAGACCCAGTACTTC